This T cell receptor (beta chain) was captured in a study of blood T cell repertoires in COVID-19. Participants were aged 18 to 89 years from approximately 24 US areas. This CDR3 comprises 14 residues. Germline V gene sequence: CDR1 SGHNT, CDR2 YYREEE (reference sequence). V was cut by 3 bases and J by 5 bases, with 13 bases left in between. Only one count was recorded for this clone. TCRdb's copy holds only in-frame clones and misses some; the assay was immunoSEQ multiplex PCR. The sample has around 200,000 clones; about 89% are singletons. The V gene is TRBV5-4, the J gene TRBJ2-3, with D hard to call. The receptor's source is a woman aged 18-35 years who had recovered from COVID-19. The sample was PBMCs or T cells enriched from blood (not recorded which). The chain's CDR3 is CASSSPGAGDTQYF. Written as DNA, the CDR3 is TGTGCCAGCAGCTCCCCCGGAGCTGGAGATACGCAGTATTTT.